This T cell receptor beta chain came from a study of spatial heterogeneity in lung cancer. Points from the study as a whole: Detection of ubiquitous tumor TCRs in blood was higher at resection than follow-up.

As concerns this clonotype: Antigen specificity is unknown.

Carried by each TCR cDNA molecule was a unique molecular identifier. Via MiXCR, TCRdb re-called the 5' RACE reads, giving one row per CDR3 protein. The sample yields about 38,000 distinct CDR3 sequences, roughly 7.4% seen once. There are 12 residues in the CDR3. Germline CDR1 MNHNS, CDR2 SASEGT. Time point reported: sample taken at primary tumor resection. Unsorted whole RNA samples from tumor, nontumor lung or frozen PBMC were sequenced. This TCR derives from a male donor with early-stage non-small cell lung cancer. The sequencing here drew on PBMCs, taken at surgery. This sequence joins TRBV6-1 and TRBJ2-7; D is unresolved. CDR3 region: CAGSPQQYEQYV. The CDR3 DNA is TGTGCCGGCAGCCCACAGCAGTACGAGCAGTACGTC.